The entry below describes one TCR beta chain. The V end was cut by 0 bases, the J end by 6 bases, with 15 bases between. This CDR3 spans 16 amino acids. CDR1 LNHDA and CDR2 SQIVND come from the germline V gene (reference sequence). This sample was taken from a study of blood T cell repertoires in COVID-19. On the study more broadly: COVID-19 samples from acute and convalescent phases originated in the United States, Italy and Spain. T cells, B-cell-depleted T cells, or PBMCs provided the cDNA or gDNA that served as material.

In the source study's methods: Researchers report that nucleated cell counts were estimated from reference gene primer amplification. Here immunoSEQ multiplex PCR was the method, and the copy in TCRdb shows in-frame clones only, minus some. The V and J calls and the clone size are those of that table, but D and trimming were determined from the DNA. The profile shows roughly 500,000 clones, 80% to 90% of them singletons. Material for sequencing was peripheral blood. The rearrangement links TRBV19 to TRBJ1-5; tentative D call: TRBD1 (6 bases). This receptor was taken from a human donor in a cohort sampled during active COVID-19. The CDR3 DNA sequence: TGTGCCAGTAGTATAGATCACAGGGAAAGGGGTCAGCCCCAGCATTTT. Translated, it gives CASSIDHRERGQPQHF.